Below, 30 T cell receptor beta chains from the same sample are listed, as sequenced in a study of CD8 T cells in Susac syndrome. Random-hexamer reverse transcription was applied to roughly 0.5 to 1 ug RNA. TCRdb reprocessed the immunoSEQ multiplex PCR reads via MiXCR and lists one record per CDR3 protein. The sample holds approximately 150,000 distinct CDR3 sequences, roughly 92% seen once. The sequenced material came from CD4+ T cells from PBMCs. The source of these receptors is a human donor with multiple sclerosis.

V and J are TRBV9 and TRBJ2-3, with D maybe TRBD2 (5 bases). The CDR3 totals 14 residues. The germline gives CDR1 SGDLS, CDR2 YYNGEE. The V and J ends lost 1 base and 0 bases respectively, with 6 bases between them. The CDR3 reads CASSVRESTDTQYF. The CDR3 DNA is TGTGCCAGCAGCGTAAGGGAGAGCACAGATACGCAGTATTTT. Combining the CDR3 with reference TRBV9 and TRBJ2-3 gives the whole variable domain DSGVTQTPKHLITATGQRVTLRCSPRSGDLSVYWYQQSLDQGLQFLIQYYNGEERAKGNILERFSAQQFPDLHSELNLSSLELGDSALYFCASSVRESTDTQYFGPGTRLTVL.

V and J are TRBV27 and TRBJ2-7; 8 bases align to TRBD1. The CDR3 has 13 amino acids. J was trimmed by 3 bases and V by 6 bases; bases with no gene match: 4. Germline values: CDR1 MNHEY, CDR2 SMNVEV (reference sequence). The CDR3: CASRRGQGYEQYF. The CDR3 region has the DNA TGTGCCAGCAGGCGAGGACAGGGCTACGAGCAGTACTTC.

The CDR3 DNA reads as TGTGCCAGCAGGTCTGCTACCACGCAGTATTTT. Residues: CASRSATTQYF. The chain links TRBV6-5 to TRBJ2-3; unclear D gene. V shed 6 bases and J shed 9 bases, with 10 bases lying between them. The germline V gene has CDR1 MNHEY and CDR2 SVGAGI. The CDR3 is 11 residues long.

The chain is built from TRBV9 and TRBJ2-5; no clear D. Germline CDR1 SGDLS, CDR2 YYNGEE. CDR3 length: 13 residues. Trimming stripped 3 bases from V and 2 bases from J, with 8 bases between. The CDR3 DNA reads as TGTGCCAGCAGCGGTAACCCACAAGAGACCCAGTACTTC. Its translation: CASSGNPQETQYF. Supplemented by reference TRBV9 and TRBJ2-5, the full variable domain reads DSGVTQTPKHLITATGQRVTLRCSPRSGDLSVYWYQQSLDQGLQFLIQYYNGEERAKGNILERFSAQQFPDLHSELNLSSLELGDSALYFCASSGNPQETQYFGPGTRLLVL.

This clonotype was seen just once. V is TRBV29-1 and J is TRBJ1-2; 9 bases align to TRBD1. The germline gives CDR1 SQVTM, CDR2 ANQGSEA. Losses at the gene ends were 4 bases for V and 4 bases for J; bases not matched to a gene: 4. CDR3 length: 13 amino acids. CDR3 sequence: CSVAEGQGYGYTF. CDR3 bases: TGCAGCGTTGCTGAGGGACAGGGCTATGGCTACACCTTC.

The J gene is TRBJ1-1, the V gene TRBV20-1, with D hard to call. The germline gives CDR1 DFQATT, CDR2 SNEGSKA (reference sequence). V shed 3 bases and J shed 3 bases, with 17 bases lying between them. The CDR3 runs to 15 residues. CDR3 amino acids: CSASYAVTADTEAFF. DNA of the CDR3: TGCAGTGCTAGTTATGCAGTTACCGCGGACACTGAAGCTTTCTTT.

The chain recombines TRBV10-3 with TRBJ2-1; D may be TRBD1 or TRBD2 (6 bases each). The CDR3 sequence is 15 residues long. V lost 4 bases to trimming and J lost 3 bases, with 13 bases between them. Germline V lookup: CDR1 ENHRY, CDR2 SYGVKD. CDR3 in amino acids: CAISVLEGGYNEQFF. The CDR3 DNA is TGTGCCATCAGTGTACTAGAGGGGGGCTACAATGAGCAGTTCTTC.

This clonotype was counted only a few times. The rearrangement links TRBV20-1 to TRBJ2-1; D may be TRBD2 (5 bases). With 6 bases removed from V and 5 bases from J, the gap between germline ends came to 17 bases. This CDR3 spans 14 amino acids. CDR1 and CDR2 from the germline V gene are DFQATT and SNEGSKA (reference sequence). The CDR3 reads CSAPPAGVNNEQFF. DNA for the CDR3: TGCAGTGCGCCGCCCGCGGGCGTAAACAATGAGCAGTTCTTC.

The V and J genes are TRBV5-1 and TRBJ2-2, with D possibly called TRBD1 or TRBD2 (5 bases each). Between the trimmed V and J ends, which lost 1 base and 6 bases, there was a span of 10 bases. From germline, CDR1 is SGHRS and CDR2 YFSETQ. This CDR3 spans 14 amino acids. The CDR3 loop reads CASSLHGAAGELFF. The CDR3 coding sequence is TGCGCCAGCAGCTTGCACGGGGCAGCCGGGGAGCTGTTTTTT.

The V call is TRBV2, the J call TRBJ1-5; maybe TRBD1 (6 bases). The V gene's germline CDR1 is SNHLY and CDR2 FYNNEI. CDR3 length: 13 amino acids. Trimming took 8 bases from V and 7 from J, leaving 15 bases between them. The CDR3 coding sequence is TGTGCCAGCGCCGGAGTAGGGGGACAGCCCCAGCATTTT. Amino acid sequence: CASAGVGGQPQHF.

The chain links TRBV5-1 to TRBJ1-1, with D unresolved. The CDR3 totals 11 residues. V dropped 4 bases and J dropped 3 bases, with 4 bases sitting between them. The germline V gene has CDR1 SGHRS and CDR2 YFSETQ. The CDR3 is CASSPYTEAFF. CDR3 DNA sequence: TGCGCCAGCAGCCCTTACACTGAAGCTTTCTTT. Full variable domain (remainder filled in from reference TRBV5-1 and TRBJ1-1): KAGVTQTPRYLIKTRGQQVTLSCSPISGHRSVSWYQQTPGQGLQFLFEYFSETQRNKGNFPGRFSGRQFSNSRSEMNVSTLELGDSALYLCASSPYTEAFFGQGTRLTVV.

The CDR3 loop reads CASSPRQFPGEQYF. Here the CDR3 DNA reads TGTGCCAGCTCACCACGACAGTTCCCGGGGGAGCAGTACTTC. This chain links TRBV18 with TRBJ2-7; the D gene could be TRBD1 or TRBD2 (5 bases each). The CDR3 extends over 14 amino acids. With 1 base removed from V and 7 bases from J, the gap between germline ends came to 14 bases. Germline-derived CDR1 and CDR2 are KGHSH and LQKENI.

CDR3 sequence: CASSQPSTDTQYF. The CDR3 DNA follows: TGTGCCAGCAGTCAACCCAGCACAGATACGCAGTATTTT. The chain combines TRBV6-5 with TRBJ2-3; D not certain. V lost 5 bases and J lost 0, with 6 bases in between. From germline, CDR1 is MNHEY and CDR2 SVGAGI. The CDR3 consists of 13 residues.

This chain connects TRBV3-1 to TRBJ2-5; 10 positions match TRBD1. The CDR3 consists of 14 residues. J lost 5 bases, V lost 0 bases, and 0 bases had no gene match. The germline V gene has CDR1 LGHDT and CDR2 YNNKEL (reference sequence). CDR3 nucleotide sequence: TGTGCCAGCAGCCAAGAGGACAGGGGGGAGACCCAGTACTTC. As protein: CASSQEDRGETQYF.

The chain is built from TRBV7-9 and TRBJ2-1; no clear D gene. Germline-derived CDR1 and CDR2 are SEHNR and FQNEAQ (reference sequence). The CDR3 runs to 13 residues. The ends were cut back, 9 bases at V and 4 bases at J, with 13 bases in the middle. The CDR3 sequence is CASPEDSYNEQFF. CDR3 sequence (DNA): TGTGCCAGTCCCGAGGATTCTTACAATGAGCAGTTCTTC.

The chain combines TRBV7-9 with TRBJ1-1, with D maybe TRBD1 (5 bases). Germline lookup yields CDR1 SEHNR and CDR2 FQNEAQ (reference sequence). Between the trimmed V and J ends, which lost 6 bases and 11 bases, there was a span of 13 bases. The CDR3 runs to 11 residues. CDR3 DNA: TGTGCCAGCAGGTCCGGGGGTTTTGCTTTCTTT. Its protein product is CASRSGGFAFF.

The chain uses TRBV25-1 and TRBJ2-7; TRBD1 is a possible D gene (7 bases). The V and J ends lost 5 bases and 6 bases respectively, with 14 bases between them. This CDR3 has 13 residues. CDR1 and CDR2 from the germline V gene are MGHDK and SYGVNS. Here the CDR3 reads CASSRQGGGEQYF. In DNA form, the CDR3 reads TGTGCCAGCAGTCGTCAGGGGGGCGGCGAGCAGTACTTC.

This clonotype was seen just once. The V call is TRBV24-1, the J call TRBJ2-3; D is ambiguous. CDR1 KGHDR and CDR2 SFDVKD come from the germline V gene. The CDR3 spans 14 residues. V was shortened by 3 bases and J by 0 bases, with 6 bases between the two germline ends. This CDR3 reads CATSDRISTDTQYF. The CDR3 nucleotides read TGTGCCACCAGTGATCGGATAAGCACAGATACGCAGTATTTT.

This chain links TRBV2 with TRBJ1-2, with 10 bases identical to TRBD1. From germline, CDR1 is SNHLY and CDR2 FYNNEI. The CDR3 length is 14 residues. With 6 bases clipped from V and 7 bases from J, the junction kept 8 bases outside the gene matches. CDR3 nucleotide sequence: TGTGCCAGCAGGACGACAGGGGGCGCGACTGGCTACACCTTC. This gives the protein CASRTTGGATGYTF.

For this clonotype: Sequence at one end of the junction differs from germline and may be a read error. J is TRBJ2-3 and V is TRBV2, with a weak D call TRBD2 (5 bases). The germline V gene encodes CDR1 SNHLY and CDR2 FYNNEI. The CDR3 has 11 residues. Here the CDR3 reads CASKGAQIVNF. The CDR3 region has the DNA TGTGCCAGCAAGGGAGCACAGATTGTGAATTTT.

This clonotype has just one count. The rearrangement links TRBV19 to TRBJ2-2; no clear D. Germline assignment: CDR1 LNHDA and CDR2 SQIVND (reference sequence). The length of the CDR3 is 15 residues. The ends were cut back, 5 bases at V and 1 base at J, with 11 bases in the middle. CDR3 coding DNA: TGTGCCAGTAGTGGCAGGCAGTGGAACACCGGGGAGCTGTTTTTT. Translated: CASSGRQWNTGELFF.

This sequence joins TRBV2 and TRBJ2-3, with a possible D match to TRBD2 (5 bases). Germline CDR1 and CDR2: SNHLY and FYNNEI. Trimming cost V 7 bases and J 1 base, with 9 bases left between them. The CDR3 contains 13 residues. CDR3 in amino acids: CASNFGGTDTQYF. The CDR3 nucleotides read TGTGCCAGCAACTTCGGGGGCACAGATACGCAGTATTTT.

J is TRBJ2-3 and V is TRBV6-6; D ambiguous. The V gene lost 0 bases and the J gene lost 7 bases, with 11 bases spanning the gap. The CDR3 loop spans 14 amino acids. The germline gives CDR1 MNHNY, CDR2 SVGAGI (reference sequence). The CDR3 bases are TGTGCCAGCAGTTACTCGGACGTCGCCAATACGCAGTATTTT. It codes for CASSYSDVANTQYF.

The chain employs TRBV6-6 and TRBJ1-5; unclear D gene. The V and J ends lost 0 bases and 4 bases respectively, with 7 bases between them. The CDR3 totals 14 residues. CDR1 and CDR2 from the germline V gene are MNHNY and SVGAGI (reference sequence). This CDR3 reads CASSYSSGNQPQHF. Written as DNA, the CDR3 is TGTGCCAGCAGTTACTCGTCTGGTAATCAGCCCCAGCATTTT.

CDR3 loop: CASSRALGWGYTF. CDR3 DNA sequence: TGTGCCAGCAGCCGAGCCCTGGGTTGGGGCTACACCTTC. The rearrangement uses TRBV7-3 and TRBJ1-2; D gene ambiguous. V was trimmed by 5 bases and J by 8 bases, leaving 15 bases between them. This CDR3 is 13 amino acids long. Per germline, CDR1 SGHTA and CDR2 FQGTGA. The full variable domain, completed using reference TRBV7-3 and TRBJ1-2, is GAGVSQTPSNKVTEKGKYVELRCDPISGHTALYWYRQSLGQGPEFLIYFQGTGAADDSGLPNDRFFAVRPEGSVSTLKIQRTERGDSAVYLCASSRALGWGYTFGSGTRLTVV.

The chain employs TRBV11-3 and TRBJ2-1; D remains ambiguous. CDR1 SGHNT and CDR2 YENEEA come from the germline V gene. V lost 4 bases and J lost 2, with 9 bases in between. The CDR3 is 14 residues long. The CDR3 sequence is CASSSGVAYNEQFF. The CDR3 region has the DNA TGTGCCAGCAGCTCGGGTGTGGCCTACAATGAGCAGTTCTTC.

The chain uses TRBV5-1 and TRBJ1-2; D not resolved. CDR3 length: 13 residues. The V and J ends lost 4 bases and 0 bases respectively, with 7 bases between them. Germline V gene lookup returns CDR1 SGHRS and CDR2 YFSETQ. This CDR3 is CASSDQPNYGYTF. CDR3 sequence (DNA): TGCGCCAGCAGCGATCAGCCTAACTATGGCTACACCTTC.

This rearrangement joins TRBV4-3 to TRBJ2-7; D gene ambiguous. Germline CDR1 LGHNA, CDR2 YSLEER. The CDR3 length is 16 residues. The V end lost 0 bases, the J end lost 2 bases, and 14 bases lay between the germline ends. The CDR3 sequence: CASSQDLRNYPYEQYF. The CDR3 coding sequence is TGCGCCAGCAGCCAAGATCTGCGGAACTACCCCTACGAGCAGTACTTC.

This chain links TRBV5-4 with TRBJ1-1; 7 nucleotides match TRBD1. The CDR3 loop spans 15 amino acids. Germline CDR1 is SGHNT and CDR2 is YYREEE (reference sequence). J was trimmed by 6 bases and V by 4 bases; bases with no gene match: 12. The CDR3 DNA is TGTGCCAGCAGCCTCCGAGGCAGGGGGTACGCTGAAGCTTTCTTT. Encoded protein: CASSLRGRGYAEAFF.

The chain uses TRBV20-1 and TRBJ2-4, with 7 bases matching TRBD1. Trimming removed 6 bases from V and 0 bases from J; junction bases left unmatched: 11. Germline CDR1 is DFQATT and CDR2 is SNEGSKA (reference sequence). The CDR3 runs 16 residues. The DNA for the CDR3 is TGCAGTGCCACTCCGGGACAGCTGCTAGCCAAAAACATTCAGTACTTC. This encodes CSATPGQLLAKNIQYF.